The clone carrying this TCR beta chain was observed many times. Its antigen is currently unknown. If no ophthalmopathy appeared within 18 months of follow-up, hyperthyroidism was termed stable. The data are from a study of Graves' ophthalmopathy and Graves' hyperthyroidism. RNA served as the template for amplifying TCR beta CDR3 regions. HTBI primers primed a first-round RT-PCR, and a second-round multiplex PCR followed. One entry per CDR3 protein, called by TCRdb with MiXCR from the multiplex PCR reads. Among 680,000 or so distinct CDR3 sequences, about 20% were seen once, and the ten largest hold around 6.5%. Notes on the study in general: Most expanded clonotypes from thyroid (those above 0.001 frequency) were also found in blood. Between ophthalmopathy and stable hyperthyroidism, a 13-signature model drew a separation with 87.88% sensitivity and 81.08% specificity.

V was pared by 5 bases and J by 0 bases, with 10 bases between. Germline values: CDR1 GTSNPN, CDR2 SVGIG (reference sequence). The CDR3 runs 13 residues. Sequenced material: peripheral blood. This receptor was taken from a young woman with stable Graves' hyperthyroidism. Some clones in this sample may be carry-over from other donors' samples. The chain uses TRBV30 and TRBJ1-1; D remains unclear. The chain's CDR3 is CAWHLGLNTEAFF. The CDR3 DNA is TGTGCCTGGCACCTAGGGCTGAACACTGAAGCTTTCTTT.